The 28 T cell receptor beta chains in this list originate from one sample, sequenced in a study of response to subunit inactivated influenza vaccine. A single record per CDR3 protein comes from TCRdb applying MiXCR to the RT-PCR reads. The sample contains fewer than 600,000 distinct CDR3 sequences, approximately 7.2% of which appear only once. The sequenced sample was PBMCs from blood, obtained 23 months after vaccination. These receptors originate from a man in his fifties or sixties who received an inactivated influenza vaccine.

The chain recombines TRBV20-1 with TRBJ2-6, with 11 bases identical to TRBD1. CDR1 and CDR2 (germline): DFQATT, SNEGSKA (reference sequence). The length of the CDR3 is 20 residues. Losses at the gene ends were 1 base for V and 0 bases for J; bases not matched to a gene: 11. DNA of the CDR3: TGCAGTGCTAGAGTAGGACAGGGGGCCATTCAACGCTCTGGGGCCAACGTCCTGACTTTC. This codes for CSARVGQGAIQRSGANVLTF.

A few counts support this clonotype. The chain has TRBV2 and TRBJ2-7, with D tentatively TRBD1 or TRBD2 (6 bases each). The CDR3 is made up of 14 amino acids. Germline loops: CDR1 SNHLY, CDR2 FYNNEI. The germline V and J ends were trimmed by 6 bases and 0 bases, with 12 bases remaining between them. The CDR3 protein is CASRGGRDSYEQYF. As DNA, the CDR3 is TGTGCCAGCAGGGGGGGCAGGGACTCCTACGAGCAGTACTTC.

The CDR3 DNA sequence: TGCGCCAGCAGAGGGATGGGTGAAAAACTGTTTTTT. Translation gives CASRGMGEKLFF. V gene TRBV5-1 combines with J gene TRBJ1-4; D is unclear. V dropped 5 bases and J dropped 7 bases, with 9 bases sitting between them. The CDR3 runs to 12 residues. Germline V gives CDR1 SGHRS, CDR2 YFSETQ.

The V gene is TRBV3-1, the J gene TRBJ1-3, with D hard to call. Between the trimmed V and J ends, which lost 8 bases and 4 bases, there was a span of 9 bases. Germline values: CDR1 LGHDT, CDR2 YNNKEL (reference sequence). CDR3 length: 12 amino acids. CDR3 in DNA: TGTGCCAGCGGGAGGGTCGGAAACACCATATATTTT. Its translation: CASGRVGNTIYF.

This clonotype has a handful of counts. V usage is TRBV20-1 and J usage is TRBJ2-2; 13 bases line up with TRBD2. Germline V lookup: CDR1 DFQATT, CDR2 SNEGSKA (reference sequence). Trimming at V came to 3 bases and at J to 6 bases, leaving 4 bases not matched to a gene. The CDR3 contains 15 residues. CDR3 DNA sequence: TGCAGTGCTAGGGAGACTAGCGGGAGGTCCGGGGAGCTGTTTTTT. It encodes CSARETSGRSGELFF.

This clonotype has a count of ten or more. The chain links TRBV20-1 to TRBJ2-1, with TRBD1 matching 10 bases. Germline V CDR1 and CDR2: DFQATT, SNEGSKA (reference sequence). The V segment lost 3 bases and the J segment 7 bases; nucleotides outside the gene matches: 9. The CDR3 has 15 residues. CDR3 coding DNA: TGCAGTGCTAGCCGGGACAGGGGTTTTGTGAATGAGCAGTTCTTC. Its translation is CSASRDRGFVNEQFF.

The V and J genes are TRBV12-3 or TRBV12-4 and TRBJ2-1, with unresolved D. The CDR3 has 14 amino acids. The germline V and J ends were trimmed by 0 bases and 6 bases, with 9 bases remaining between them. CDR3 amino acids: CASSLAGISNEQFF. The CDR3 DNA follows: TGTGCCAGCAGTTTAGCGGGAATCTCCAATGAGCAGTTCTTC.

This clonotype was detected ten times or more. The chain combines TRBV10-3 with TRBJ2-7; 7 bases match TRBD1. Germline CDR1 reads ENHRY; CDR2 reads SYGVKD. Trimming at V came to 0 bases and at J to 3 bases, leaving 2 bases not matched to a gene. This CDR3 contains 14 residues. Here the CDR3 DNA reads TGTGCCATCAGTGAGTCGGGACAGTACTACGAGCAGTACTTC. It is translated as CAISESGQYYEQYF.

This clonotype was counted at least ten times. The rearrangement links TRBV2 to TRBJ2-1; D is perhaps TRBD2 (6 bases). The germline gives CDR1 SNHLY, CDR2 FYNNEI. Between the trimmed V and J ends, which lost 5 bases and 0 bases, there was a span of 11 bases. The CDR3 sequence is 15 residues long. Here the CDR3 reads CASSISGFSYNEQFF. The CDR3 DNA follows: TGTGCCAGCAGTATTAGCGGATTCTCCTACAATGAGCAGTTCTTC.

This clonotype was seen more than once but under ten times. V is TRBV20-1 and J is TRBJ2-1; the D gene could be TRBD1 or TRBD2 (5 bases each). Germline loops: CDR1 DFQATT, CDR2 SNEGSKA (reference sequence). CDR3 length equals 15 residues. Between the trimmed V and J ends, which lost 6 bases and 6 bases, there was a span of 21 bases. The CDR3 coding sequence is TGCAGTGCACAGTCAGGGCCCGGGATAGGCAATGAGCAGTTCTTC. Translated: CSAQSGPGIGNEQFF.

The V call is TRBV10-3, the J call TRBJ2-7; D not resolved. CDR1 is ENHRY, CDR2 SYGVKD, per germline. The CDR3 is made up of 15 amino acids. V was shortened by 6 bases and J by 2 bases, with 17 bases between the two germline ends. This chain's CDR3 is CAIRVFGRETYEQYF. The CDR3 coding sequence is TGTGCCATCAGGGTGTTTGGGCGTGAGACCTACGAGCAGTACTTC.

This clonotype was found a few times. The rearrangement uses TRBV15 and TRBJ2-2; no definite D call. Germline lookup yields CDR1 LNHNV and CDR2 YYDKDF (reference sequence). The V and J ends lost 0 bases and 7 bases respectively, with 6 bases between them. The CDR3 runs to 13 residues. This chain's CDR3 is CATSREPGGELFF. The CDR3 region has the DNA TGTGCCACCAGCAGAGAACCGGGCGGGGAGCTGTTTTTT.

This clonotype came up a few times. The chain links TRBV6-1 to TRBJ2-3; weak D call: TRBD1 (5 bases). This CDR3 has 14 residues. Trimming removed 10 bases from V and 2 bases from J, with 16 bases in between. CDR1 is MNHNS and CDR2 is SASEGT in the germline V gene. This CDR3 is CATKGHLITDTQYF. The CDR3 region has the DNA TGTGCCACAAAAGGACACCTAATCACAGATACGCAGTATTTT.

This clonotype was observed a handful of times. The genes are TRBV20-1 and TRBJ1-2; 8 nucleotides agree with TRBD1. Germline CDR1 is DFQATT and CDR2 is SNEGSKA (reference sequence). V shed 6 bases, J shed 6 bases, and the junction held 12 bases outside the gene matches. The CDR3 is 14 residues long. CDR3 region: CSAIPGGFENGYTF. Here the CDR3 DNA reads TGCAGTGCGATACCAGGGGGCTTCGAAAATGGCTACACCTTC.

This clonotype was observed many times. The chain employs TRBV6-2 or TRBV6-3 and TRBJ2-3, with no clear D. CDR1 is MNHEY, CDR2 SVGEGT, per germline. The germline V and J ends were trimmed by 2 bases and 1 base, with 10 bases remaining between them. The CDR3 is made up of 15 amino acids. The CDR3 reads CASSYGYGGTDTQYF. The DNA of the CDR3 is TGTGCCAGCAGTTACGGGTATGGTGGCACAGATACGCAGTATTTT.

This clonotype was counted ten times or more. V and J are TRBV7-2 and TRBJ2-7; 7 nucleotides match TRBD1. The germline gives CDR1 SGHTA, CDR2 FQGNSA. The V and J ends lost 5 bases and 3 bases, in that order; junction bases with no gene match: 7. This CDR3 spans 14 amino acids. The chain's CDR3 is CASSPFDRVYEQYF. The CDR3 DNA reads TGTGCCAGCAGCCCCTTTGACAGGGTCTACGAGCAGTACTTC.

CDR3 nucleotides: TGTGCCAGCAGCTTAGGGTGGGACAGGGATAACATGGGGCCCACTGAAGCTTTCTTT. It encodes CASSLGWDRDNMGPTEAFF. The chain carries TRBV11-1 and TRBJ1-1; 9 bases line up with TRBD1. The CDR3 covers 19 residues. V shed 1 base, J shed 4 bases, and the junction held 16 bases outside the gene matches. Germline CDR1 is SGHAT and CDR2 is FQDESV (reference sequence).

The rearrangement links TRBV12-3 or TRBV12-4 to TRBJ1-1; TRBD1 aligns across 8 bases. V shed 8 bases and J 5 bases; nucleotides not matched to a gene: 13. This CDR3 comprises 15 residues. CDR3 in amino acids: CASSKPDREWTEAFF. The CDR3 DNA follows: TGTGCCAGCTCTAAACCGGACAGGGAATGGACTGAAGCTTTCTTT.

The rearrangement links TRBV11-3 to TRBJ2-1; TRBD2 might be the D (6 bases). The CDR3 consists of 16 residues. Germline V lookup: CDR1 SGHNT, CDR2 YENEEA. Trimming cost V 5 bases and J 5 bases, with 19 bases left between them. The CDR3 DNA follows: TGTGCCAGCAGCCGCATTAGCGGCGGGGCAAACAATGAGCAGTTCTTC. This gives the protein CASSRISGGANNEQFF. Drawing the rest from reference TRBV11-3 and TRBJ2-1, the complete variable domain is EAGVVQSPRYKIIEKKQPVAFWCNPISGHNTLYWYLQNLGQGPELLIRYENEEAVDDSQLPKDRFSAERLKGVDSTLKIQPAELGDSAVYLCASSRISGGANNEQFFGPGTRLTVL.

Here the CDR3 DNA reads TGTGCCAGCAAGACTTCAGGTCTCGTTGCCTACAATGAGCAGTTCTTC. Its protein is CASKTSGLVAYNEQFF. V is TRBV28 and J is TRBJ2-1; the D is unclear. Trimming pared 7 bases from V and 2 bases from J, leaving 18 bases between. Germline CDR1 MDHEN, CDR2 SYDVKM. The CDR3 is made up of 16 amino acids.

This chain uses TRBV4-3 with TRBJ2-5; tentatively, D is TRBD2 (6 bases). CDR1 is LGHNA, CDR2 YSLEER, per germline. V was pared by 4 bases and J by 5 bases, with 17 bases between. This CDR3 has 15 amino acids. CDR3 in amino acids: CASSPERFGGETQYF. CDR3 DNA: TGCGCCAGCAGCCCCGAACGATTTGGGGGGGAGACCCAGTACTTC.

This clonotype was recorded at least ten times. The rearrangement joins TRBV10-3 to TRBJ2-2; a weak D match, TRBD1 (6 bases). CDR1 is ENHRY, CDR2 SYGVKD, per germline. CDR3 size: 14 residues. Trimming cost V 11 bases and J 3 bases, with 16 bases left between them. The CDR3 loop reads CASQTGRDTGELFF. CDR3 nucleotide sequence: TGTGCCTCCCAGACAGGCAGGGACACCGGGGAGCTGTTTTTT.

This clonotype showed up just a few times. The chain links TRBV7-9 to TRBJ2-7; D is unresolved. The CDR3 consists of 11 residues. Germline V gene sequence: CDR1 SEHNR, CDR2 FQNEAQ (reference sequence). V was clipped by 4 bases and J by 6 bases, with 7 bases between them. CDR3 amino acids: CASSYIFEQYF. In DNA, the CDR3 is TGTGCCAGCAGCTACATCTTCGAGCAGTACTTC.

This clonotype appeared a few times. The rearrangement uses TRBV9 and TRBJ2-3, with D hard to call. The CDR3 contains 15 residues. The germline V and J ends were trimmed by 4 bases and 5 bases, with 17 bases remaining between them. Germline CDR1 SGDLS, CDR2 YYNGEE. The CDR3 nucleotides read TGTGCCAGCAGCCCTCCCACCTTCCTCGGAGATACGCAGTATTTT. This sequence encodes CASSPPTFLGDTQYF.

This clonotype was seen ten or more times. The CDR3 loop reads CASSPAGTSYGEQYF. DNA for the CDR3: TGTGCCAGCAGCCCAGCCGGGACTAGCTATGGCGAGCAGTACTTC. The chain joins TRBV7-2 to TRBJ2-7; 9 bases are shared with TRBD2. The V segment lost 5 bases and the J segment 6 bases; nucleotides outside the gene matches: 11. The CDR3 contains 15 residues. CDR1 and CDR2 (germline): SGHTA, FQGNSA.

The chain is built from TRBV20-1 and TRBJ1-1; unclear D gene. The V gene's germline CDR1 is DFQATT and CDR2 SNEGSKA (reference sequence). This CDR3 is built from 11 residues. In nucleotides, the CDR3 is TGCTATCCGGGCGGGAGCACTGAAGCTTTCTTT. This sequence encodes CYPGGSTEAFF.

The V call is TRBV12-3 or TRBV12-4, the J call TRBJ2-7; TRBD2 agrees at 11 bases. V shed 4 bases, J shed 7 bases, and the junction held 6 bases outside the gene matches. The CDR3 is 14 residues long. CDR3 in DNA: TGTGCCAGCAGTTATAGCGGGGGGGCTTGGGAGCAGTACTTC. It codes for CASSYSGGAWEQYF.

The genes are TRBV2 and TRBJ2-5; 12 nucleotides match TRBD1. In germline, CDR1 is SNHLY, CDR2 FYNNEI. The CDR3 covers 14 residues. Losses at the gene ends were 10 bases for V and 1 base for J; bases not matched to a gene: 4. The CDR3 DNA follows: TGTGCCACCCGGGACAGGGGGCTCCAAGAGACCCAGTACTTC. Translated: CATRDRGLQETQYF. The complete variable domain, with remaining parts taken from reference TRBV2 and TRBJ2-5, reads EPEVTQTPSHQVTQMGQEVILRCVPISNHLYFYWYRQILGQKVEFLVSFYNNEISEKSEIFDDQFSVERPDGSNFTLKIRSTKLEDSAMYFCATRDRGLQETQYFGPGTRLLVL.